This TCR beta chain was recorded in a study of blood T cell repertoires in COVID-19. Overall study context: Spain, Italy and the United States supplied samples that represented acute and convalescent COVID-19.

The length of the CDR3 is 15 residues. V lost 4 bases to trimming and J lost 2 bases; unmatched junction nucleotides: 8. The germline CDR1 and CDR2 sequences are SGHVS and FQNEAQ. Some clones are missing from TCRdb's copy, which holds only in-frame ones; the method was immunoSEQ multiplex PCR. In the table there are about 240,000 clones, around four fifths of which are singletons. What was sequenced was peripheral blood. The source is a man aged 30-40 years who had recovered from COVID-19. This chain uses TRBV7-8 with TRBJ2-7, with 7 positions matching TRBD2. The CDR3 region has the DNA TGTGCCAGCAGCTACGGGGGGTCAAGCACCTACGAGCAGTACTTC. Protein: CASSYGGSSTYEQYF.